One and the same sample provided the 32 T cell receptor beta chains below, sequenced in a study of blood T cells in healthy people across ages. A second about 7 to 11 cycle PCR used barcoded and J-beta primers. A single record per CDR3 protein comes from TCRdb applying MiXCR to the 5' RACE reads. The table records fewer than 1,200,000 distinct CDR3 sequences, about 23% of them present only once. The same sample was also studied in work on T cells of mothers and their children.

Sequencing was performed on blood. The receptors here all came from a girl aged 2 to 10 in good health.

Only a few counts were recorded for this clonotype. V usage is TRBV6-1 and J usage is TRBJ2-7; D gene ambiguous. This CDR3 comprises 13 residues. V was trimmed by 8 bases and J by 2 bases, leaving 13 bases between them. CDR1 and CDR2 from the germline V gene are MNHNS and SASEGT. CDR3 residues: CASLGQITYEQYF. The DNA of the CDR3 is TGTGCCAGCCTAGGGCAGATCACCTACGAGCAGTACTTC.

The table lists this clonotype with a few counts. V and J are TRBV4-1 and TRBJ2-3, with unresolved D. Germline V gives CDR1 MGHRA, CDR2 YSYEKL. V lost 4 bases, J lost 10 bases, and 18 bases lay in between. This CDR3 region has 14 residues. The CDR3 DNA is TGCGCCAGCAGCCCCCAAAGTTTAGAGTCTTCGCAGTATTTT. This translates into CASSPQSLESSQYF.

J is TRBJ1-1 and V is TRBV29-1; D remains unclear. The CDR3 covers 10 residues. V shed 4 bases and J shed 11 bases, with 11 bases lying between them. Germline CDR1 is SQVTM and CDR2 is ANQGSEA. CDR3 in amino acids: CSVGSREAFF. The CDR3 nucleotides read TGCAGCGTTGGTTCCCGGGAGGCTTTCTTT.

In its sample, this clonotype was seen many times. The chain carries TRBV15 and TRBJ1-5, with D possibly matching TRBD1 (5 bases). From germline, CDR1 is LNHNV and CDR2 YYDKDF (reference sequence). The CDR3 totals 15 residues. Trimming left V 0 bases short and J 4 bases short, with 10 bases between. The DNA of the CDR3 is TGTGCCACCAGCAGAGATGGGACGGAAAATCAGCCCCAGCATTTT. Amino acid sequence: CATSRDGTENQPQHF.

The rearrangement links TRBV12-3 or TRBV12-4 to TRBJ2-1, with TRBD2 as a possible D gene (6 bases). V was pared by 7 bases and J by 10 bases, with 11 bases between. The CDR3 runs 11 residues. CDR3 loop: CASKVGGEQFF. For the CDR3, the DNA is TGTGCCAGCAAGGTGGGAGGAGAGCAGTTCTTC.

The CDR3 reads CASSPRTNAWETQYF. The CDR3 coding sequence is TGTGCCAGCAGCCCTCGGACAAATGCGTGGGAGACCCAGTACTTC. V and J are TRBV7-9 and TRBJ2-5; D possibly corresponds to TRBD1 (5 bases). CDR1 SEHNR and CDR2 FQNEAQ come from the germline V gene (reference sequence). V was pared by 5 bases and J by 5 bases, with 18 bases between. CDR3 length: 15 residues.

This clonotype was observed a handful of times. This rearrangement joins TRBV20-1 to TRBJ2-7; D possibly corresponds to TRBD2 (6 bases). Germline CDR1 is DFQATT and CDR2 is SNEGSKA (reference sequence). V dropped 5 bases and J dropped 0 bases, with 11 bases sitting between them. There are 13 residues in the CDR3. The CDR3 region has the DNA TGCAGTGCTCGCTTAGCGGCCTCCTACGAGCAGTACTTC. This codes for CSARLAASYEQYF.

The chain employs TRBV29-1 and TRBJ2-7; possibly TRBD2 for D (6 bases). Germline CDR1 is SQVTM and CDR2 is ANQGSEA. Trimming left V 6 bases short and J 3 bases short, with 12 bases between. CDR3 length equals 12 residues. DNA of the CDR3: TGCAGCGTGATGTTGGGGGGCTACGAGCAGTACTTC. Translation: CSVMLGGYEQYF.

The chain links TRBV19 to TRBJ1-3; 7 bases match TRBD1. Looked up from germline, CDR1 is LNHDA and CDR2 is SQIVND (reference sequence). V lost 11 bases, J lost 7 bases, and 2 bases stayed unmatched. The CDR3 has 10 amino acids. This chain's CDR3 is CAVQGNTIYF. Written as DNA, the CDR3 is TGTGCCGTACAGGGGAACACCATATATTTT.

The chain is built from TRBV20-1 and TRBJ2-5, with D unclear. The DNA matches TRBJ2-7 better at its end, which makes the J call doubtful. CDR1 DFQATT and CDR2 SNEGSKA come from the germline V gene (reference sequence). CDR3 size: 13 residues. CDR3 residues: CSARDVPNYEQYF. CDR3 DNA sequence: TGCAGTGCTAGAGATGTCCCGAACTACGAGCAGTACTTC.

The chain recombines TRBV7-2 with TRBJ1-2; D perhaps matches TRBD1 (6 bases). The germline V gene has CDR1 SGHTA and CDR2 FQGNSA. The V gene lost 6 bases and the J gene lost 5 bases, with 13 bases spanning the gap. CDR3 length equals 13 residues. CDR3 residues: CASRAPGEYGYTF. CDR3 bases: TGTGCCAGCAGAGCCCCAGGGGAGTATGGCTACACCTTC.

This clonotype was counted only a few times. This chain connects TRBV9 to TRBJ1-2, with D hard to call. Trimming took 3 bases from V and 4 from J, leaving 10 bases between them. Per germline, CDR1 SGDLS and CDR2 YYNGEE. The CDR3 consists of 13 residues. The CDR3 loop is CASSAHDSYGYTF. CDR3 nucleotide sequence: TGTGCCAGCAGCGCACACGACTCCTATGGCTACACCTTC.

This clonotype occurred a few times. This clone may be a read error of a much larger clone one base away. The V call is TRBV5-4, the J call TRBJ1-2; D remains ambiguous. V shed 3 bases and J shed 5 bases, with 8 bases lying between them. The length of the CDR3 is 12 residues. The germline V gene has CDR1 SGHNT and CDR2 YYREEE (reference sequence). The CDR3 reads CASSSQDYGYTF. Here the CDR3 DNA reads TGTGCCAGCAGCTCCCAGGATTATGGCTACACCTTC.

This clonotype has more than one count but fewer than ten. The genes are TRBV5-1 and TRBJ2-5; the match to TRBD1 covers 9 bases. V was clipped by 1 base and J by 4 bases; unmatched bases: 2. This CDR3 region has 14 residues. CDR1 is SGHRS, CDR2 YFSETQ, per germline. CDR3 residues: CASSLWGQGETQYF. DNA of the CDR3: TGCGCCAGCAGCTTGTGGGGACAGGGAGAGACCCAGTACTTC. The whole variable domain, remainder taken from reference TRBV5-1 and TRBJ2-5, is KAGVTQTPRYLIKTRGQQVTLSCSPISGHRSVSWYQQTPGQGLQFLFEYFSETQRNKGNFPGRFSGRQFSNSRSEMNVSTLELGDSALYLCASSLWGQGETQYFGPGTRLLVL.

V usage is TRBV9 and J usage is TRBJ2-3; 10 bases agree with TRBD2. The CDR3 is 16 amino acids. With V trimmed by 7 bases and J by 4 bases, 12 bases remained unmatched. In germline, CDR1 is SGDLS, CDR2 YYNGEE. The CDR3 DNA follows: TGTGCCAGCGGCGGACCTTTAGCGGGGGGCGCAGATACGCAGTATTTT. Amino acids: CASGGPLAGGADTQYF.

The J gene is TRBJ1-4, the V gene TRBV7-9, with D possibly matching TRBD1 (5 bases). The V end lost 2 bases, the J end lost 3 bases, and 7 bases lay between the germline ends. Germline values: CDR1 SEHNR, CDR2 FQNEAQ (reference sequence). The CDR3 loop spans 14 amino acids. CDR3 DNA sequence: TGTGCCAGCAGCTTATTGGGGGCTAATGAAAAACTGTTTTTT. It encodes CASSLLGANEKLFF.

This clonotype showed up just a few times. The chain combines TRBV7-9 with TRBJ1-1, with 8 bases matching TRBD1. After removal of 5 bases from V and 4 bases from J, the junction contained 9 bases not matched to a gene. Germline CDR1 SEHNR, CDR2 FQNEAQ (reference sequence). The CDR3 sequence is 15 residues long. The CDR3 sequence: CASSGRQGMGTEAFF. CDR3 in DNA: TGTGCCAGCAGCGGACGACAGGGGATGGGCACTGAAGCTTTCTTT.

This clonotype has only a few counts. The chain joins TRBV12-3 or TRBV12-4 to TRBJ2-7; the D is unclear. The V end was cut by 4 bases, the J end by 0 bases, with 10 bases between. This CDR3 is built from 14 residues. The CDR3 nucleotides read TGTGCCAGCAGTTGGGCCCCGAGCTCCTACGAGCAGTACTTC. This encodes CASSWAPSSYEQYF.

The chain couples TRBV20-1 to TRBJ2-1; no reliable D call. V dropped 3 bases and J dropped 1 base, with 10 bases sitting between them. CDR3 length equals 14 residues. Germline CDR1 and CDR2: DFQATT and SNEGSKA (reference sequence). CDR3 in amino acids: CSASWMTSYNEQFF. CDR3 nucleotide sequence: TGCAGTGCTAGCTGGATGACGTCCTACAATGAGCAGTTCTTC.

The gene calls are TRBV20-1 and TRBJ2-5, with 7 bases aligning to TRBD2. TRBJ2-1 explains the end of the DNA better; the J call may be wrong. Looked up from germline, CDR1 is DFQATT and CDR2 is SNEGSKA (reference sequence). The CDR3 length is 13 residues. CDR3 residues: CSAPSGISGEQFF. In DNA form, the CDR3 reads TGCAGTGCCCCCAGCGGGATTAGTGGCGAGCAGTTCTTC.

CDR3 region: CASSSPGGLVSNEQFF. The CDR3, as DNA: TGTGCCAGCAGCTCCCCGGGGGGACTAGTCTCCAATGAGCAGTTCTTC. The V gene is TRBV7-2, the J gene TRBJ2-1; TRBD2 agrees at 8 bases. Germline values: CDR1 SGHTA, CDR2 FQGNSA. The junction had 11 bases not matched to a gene; V was cut back by 4 bases and J by 6 bases. CDR3 size: 16 residues.

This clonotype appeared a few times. The CDR3 protein is CASSFGQKLFF. In DNA form, the CDR3 reads TGTGCCAGCAGTTTTGGCCAAAAACTGTTTTTT. The chain combines TRBV6-1 with TRBJ1-4; D is ambiguous. There are 11 residues in the CDR3. Germline V lookup: CDR1 MNHNS, CDR2 SASEGT. V lost 5 bases and J lost 9, with 7 bases in between.

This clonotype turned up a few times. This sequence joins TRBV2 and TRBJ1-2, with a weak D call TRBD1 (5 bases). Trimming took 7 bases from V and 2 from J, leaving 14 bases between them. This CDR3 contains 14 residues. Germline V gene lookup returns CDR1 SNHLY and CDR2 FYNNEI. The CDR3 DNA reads TGTGCCAGCAAGGGCAGGGCGGCGAACTATGGCTACACCTTC. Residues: CASKGRAANYGYTF.

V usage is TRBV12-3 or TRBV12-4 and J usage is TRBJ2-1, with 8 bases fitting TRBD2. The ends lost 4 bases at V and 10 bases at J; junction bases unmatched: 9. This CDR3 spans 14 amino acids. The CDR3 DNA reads TGTGCCAGCAGTTACGGACTAGCTGTGAGGGAGCAGTTCTTC. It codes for CASSYGLAVREQFF.

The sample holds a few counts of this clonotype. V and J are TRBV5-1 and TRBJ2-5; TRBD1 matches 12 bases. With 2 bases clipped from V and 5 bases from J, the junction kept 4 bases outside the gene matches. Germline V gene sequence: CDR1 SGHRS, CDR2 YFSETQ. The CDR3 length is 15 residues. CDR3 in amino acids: CASSFPGQGAETQYF. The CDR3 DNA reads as TGCGCCAGCAGCTTCCCGGGACAGGGGGCCGAGACCCAGTACTTC.

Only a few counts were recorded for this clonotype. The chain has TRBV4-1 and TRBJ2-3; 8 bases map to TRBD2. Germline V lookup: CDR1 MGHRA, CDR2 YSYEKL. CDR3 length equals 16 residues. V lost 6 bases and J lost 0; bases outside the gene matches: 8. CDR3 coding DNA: TGCGCCAGCAGTCGCGTACTAGCGGCTAGCACAGATACGCAGTATTTT. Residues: CASSRVLAASTDTQYF.

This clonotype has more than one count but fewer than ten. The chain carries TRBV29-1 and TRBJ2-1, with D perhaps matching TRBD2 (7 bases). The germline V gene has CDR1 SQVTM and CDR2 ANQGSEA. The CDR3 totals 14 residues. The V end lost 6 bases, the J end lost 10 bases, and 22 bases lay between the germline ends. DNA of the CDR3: TGCAGCGTGATCAGTGCGCGGGGGCCTTCGGAGCAGTTCTTC. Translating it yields CSVISARGPSEQFF.

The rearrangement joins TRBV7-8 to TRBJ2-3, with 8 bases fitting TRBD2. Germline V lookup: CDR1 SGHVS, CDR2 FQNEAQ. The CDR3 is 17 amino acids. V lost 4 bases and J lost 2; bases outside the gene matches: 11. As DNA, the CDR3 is TGTGCCAGCAGCTCACCGGGCGGGAGGACTTACACAGATACGCAGTATTTT. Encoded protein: CASSSPGGRTYTDTQYF.

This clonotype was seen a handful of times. CDR3 in amino acids: CASTPLGGPQHF. The CDR3 nucleotides read TGTGCCAGCACCCCATTGGGGGGGCCCCAGCATTTT. The chain recombines TRBV6-5 with TRBJ1-5; a possible D gene is TRBD1 (5 bases). V lost 7 bases and J lost 9, with 13 bases in between. From germline, CDR1 is MNHEY and CDR2 SVGAGI. The length of the CDR3 is 12 residues.

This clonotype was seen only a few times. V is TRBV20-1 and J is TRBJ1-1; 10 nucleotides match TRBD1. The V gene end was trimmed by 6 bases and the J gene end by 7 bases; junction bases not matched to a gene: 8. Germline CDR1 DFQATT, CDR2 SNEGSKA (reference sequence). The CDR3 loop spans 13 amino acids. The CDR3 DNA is TGCAGTGCAACAGGACAGGGGGGTATTGAAGCTTTCTTT. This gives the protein CSATGQGGIEAFF.

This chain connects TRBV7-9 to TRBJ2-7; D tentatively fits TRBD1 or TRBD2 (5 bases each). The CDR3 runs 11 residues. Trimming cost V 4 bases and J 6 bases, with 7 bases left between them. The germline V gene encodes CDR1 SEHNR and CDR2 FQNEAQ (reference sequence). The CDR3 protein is CASSSGTEQYF. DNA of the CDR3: TGTGCCAGCAGCTCCGGGACCGAGCAGTACTTC.

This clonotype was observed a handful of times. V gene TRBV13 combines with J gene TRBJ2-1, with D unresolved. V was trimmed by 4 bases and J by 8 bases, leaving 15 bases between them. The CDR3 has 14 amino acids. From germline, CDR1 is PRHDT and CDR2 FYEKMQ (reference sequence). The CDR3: CASSSAPHWDEQFF. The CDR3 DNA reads TGTGCCAGCAGCTCGGCCCCTCACTGGGATGAGCAGTTCTTC.